These 20 T cell receptor beta chains were all obtained from the same sample, sequenced in a study of cytomegalovirus exposure and HLA in healthy donors. The PCR was carried out with 60 Vbeta primers and 13 Jbeta primers. Data came from immunoSEQ multiplex PCR; TCRdb stores just in-frame clones and leaves some out. The table includes roughly 120,000 clones, approximately 67% detected once. Sequencing used PBMCs. Receptors originate from a man aged 18 to 30 in good health and CMV-seropositive.

This clone was counted a few times. The chain joins TRBV6-5 to TRBJ1-4, with D uncertain. CDR3 length: 13 residues. Germline lookup yields CDR1 MNHEY and CDR2 SVGAGI. Between the trimmed V and J ends, which lost 2 bases and 7 bases, there was a span of 8 bases. CDR3 nucleotides: TGTGCCAGCAGTTACCGGGTCTTTGAAAAACTGTTTTTT. Amino acids: CASSYRVFEKLFF.

The rearrangement joins TRBV15 to TRBJ2-5; 9 bases align to TRBD1. The ends lost 3 bases at V and 1 base at J; junction bases unmatched: 3. The CDR3 runs 15 residues. Germline CDR1 is LNHNV and CDR2 is YYDKDF (reference sequence). CDR3 in DNA: TGTGCCACCAGCAGGGAGGACAGGGGCCAAGAGACCCAGTACTTC. Protein: CATSREDRGQETQYF.

The count of this clone is one. The gene calls are TRBV11-2 and TRBJ1-4; possibly TRBD1 for D (5 bases). Germline V CDR1 and CDR2: SGHAT, FQNNGV. This CDR3 comprises 16 residues. V dropped 5 bases and J dropped 0 bases, with 13 bases sitting between them. The CDR3 loop is CASSERGKTTNEKLFF. DNA of the CDR3: TGTGCCAGCAGCGAAAGGGGAAAAACAACTAATGAAAAACTGTTTTTT.

This chain uses TRBV10-2 with TRBJ2-7, with TRBD1 matching 7 bases. After removal of 6 bases from V and 6 bases from J, the junction contained 11 bases not matched to a gene. In germline, CDR1 is WSHSY, CDR2 SAAADI. This CDR3 has 14 residues. CDR3 residues: CASSLRDSLSEQYV. CDR3 DNA: TGCGCCAGCAGCCTAAGGGACAGCCTTTCCGAGCAGTACGTC.

The chain carries TRBV28 and TRBJ2-7; TRBD2 might be the D (7 bases). Trimming pared 7 bases from V and 5 bases from J, leaving 18 bases between. The CDR3 sequence is 14 residues long. Germline V CDR1 and CDR2: MDHEN, SYDVKM. CDR3 sequence reads: CASTHGGRGHEQYF. Written as DNA, the CDR3 is TGTGCCAGCACACACGGGGGGCGGGGTCACGAGCAGTACTTC.

This chain links TRBV10-1 with TRBJ2-2, with D maybe TRBD2 (6 bases). Germline values: CDR1 WNHNN, CDR2 SYGVQD (reference sequence). The V and J ends lost 0 bases and 8 bases respectively, with 16 bases between them. The length of the CDR3 is 16 residues. Written as DNA, the CDR3 is TGCGCCAGCAGTGAGTCGTCGAGCGGGTATCGAGGGGAGCTGTTTTTT. Encoded protein: CASSESSSGYRGELFF.

The gene calls are TRBV6-1 and TRBJ2-7, with 7 bases identical to TRBD1. In germline, CDR1 is MNHNS, CDR2 SASEGT. With 0 bases clipped from V and 4 bases from J, the junction kept 6 bases outside the gene matches. The CDR3 has 15 amino acids. Written as DNA, the CDR3 is TGTGCCAGCAGTGAAGCCCCTATGGGACAGTACGAGCAGTACTTC. Amino acid sequence: CASSEAPMGQYEQYF.

V and J are TRBV6-5 and TRBJ2-7, with a possible D match to TRBD2 (6 bases). CDR3 length: 12 amino acids. V was clipped by 6 bases and J by 4 bases, with 10 bases between them. Per the germline V gene, CDR1 is MNHEY and CDR2 is SVGAGI. Here the CDR3 reads CASSSRGYEQYF. The CDR3, as DNA: TGTGCCAGCAGCTCCCGGGGGTACGAGCAGTACTTC.

V gene TRBV11-3 combines with J gene TRBJ2-3; 8 nucleotides line up with TRBD2. Trimming removed 5 bases from V and 2 bases from J; junction bases left unmatched: 6. Germline-derived CDR1 and CDR2 are SGHNT and YENEEA. The CDR3 is 15 amino acids. The CDR3 bases are TGTGCCAGCAGCACCCGACTAGCGAACACAGATACGCAGTATTTT. Translated, it gives CASSTRLANTDTQYF.

The rearrangement links TRBV28 to TRBJ1-4; D is unresolved. Trimming cost V 3 bases and J 5 bases, with 10 bases left between them. The length of the CDR3 is 14 residues. Germline V gives CDR1 MDHEN, CDR2 SYDVKM. The DNA for the CDR3 is TGTGCCAGCAGTTTCAACGGTTACAATGAAAAACTGTTTTTT. This translates into CASSFNGYNEKLFF.

This clone appeared once. The chain carries TRBV28 and TRBJ1-2; possibly TRBD1 for D (6 bases). The germline V gene encodes CDR1 MDHEN and CDR2 SYDVKM. V lost 8 bases to trimming and J lost 7 bases, with 17 bases between them. CDR3 length equals 13 residues. Here the CDR3 DNA reads TGTGCCAGCGGGAGCACAGGGCGGACTGGCTACACCTTC. Its translation: CASGSTGRTGYTF.

This clone was recorded a few times. The genes are TRBV6-1 and TRBJ1-1, with D possibly TRBD1 on 6 matching bases. The CDR3 length is 14 residues. The V end was cut by 6 bases, the J end by 1 base, with 12 bases between. Germline CDR1 and CDR2: MNHNS and SASEGT. CDR3 nucleotides: TGTGCCAGCAGGACAGGTCCTCGGAACACTGAAGCTTTCTTT. This codes for CASRTGPRNTEAFF.

On this clone itself: The DNA is omitted, as the CDR3 cannot be located on it reliably, and the CDR3 follows TCRdb's listing. The chain joins TRBV29-1 to TRBJ1-4; the table names TRBD1, a call not compared with the DNA. The CDR3 is 15 amino acids in total, end residues counted. Germline loops: CDR1 SQVTM, CDR2 ANQGSEA. The CDR3 loop reads CSVGGGTTTNEKLLF.

The chain uses TRBV6-1 and TRBJ2-3; no reliable D call. The CDR3 spans 16 residues. The germline gives CDR1 MNHNS, CDR2 SASEGT. The V end lost 1 base, the J end lost 2 bases, and 13 bases lay between the germline ends. The CDR3 loop reads CASSEGRQASTDTQYF. CDR3 nucleotides: TGTGCCAGCAGTGAAGGTCGGCAGGCTTCCACAGATACGCAGTATTTT.

This clone was counted between two and nine times. This chain joins TRBV27 and TRBJ2-7; tentative D call: TRBD2 (6 bases). This CDR3 has 17 residues. Deletions cut 5 bases from V and 2 bases from J, with 22 bases between. Germline assignment: CDR1 MNHEY and CDR2 SMNVEV (reference sequence). This CDR3 is CASSARTNQYSAYEQYF. CDR3 bases: TGTGCCAGCAGTGCGAGGACTAACCAGTACTCAGCCTACGAGCAGTACTTC.

The rearrangement uses TRBV5-1 and TRBJ2-5; TRBD1 matches at 7 bases. The germline V gene has CDR1 SGHRS and CDR2 YFSETQ. V lost 3 bases and J lost 5; bases outside the gene matches: 10. The CDR3 contains 15 residues. CDR3 loop: CASSSDRVGWETQYF. The CDR3 region has the DNA TGCGCCAGCAGCTCTGACAGGGTGGGTTGGGAGACCCAGTACTTC. The whole variable domain, filled in from reference TRBV5-1 and TRBJ2-5, reads KAGVTQTPRYLIKTRGQQVTLSCSPISGHRSVSWYQQTPGQGLQFLFEYFSETQRNKGNFPGRFSGRQFSNSRSEMNVSTLELGDSALYLCASSSDRVGWETQYFGPGTRLLVL.

This clone was counted between two and nine times. The chain joins TRBV7-9 to TRBJ2-3, with 11 bases fitting TRBD2. The CDR3 length is 17 residues. Germline trimming cut 5 bases from V and 3 bases from J; bases unmatched to any gene: 10. CDR1 is SEHNR and CDR2 is FQNEAQ in the germline V gene (reference sequence). The CDR3 loop is CASSARLAGIRTDTQYF. The CDR3, as DNA: TGTGCCAGCAGCGCAAGACTAGCGGGAATTCGAACAGATACGCAGTATTTT.

This clone occurred a few times. The chain uses TRBV10-3 and TRBJ2-1; possible D gene TRBD1, 6 bases. V was pared by 10 bases and J by 5 bases, with 18 bases between. The CDR3 runs to 14 residues. The germline V gene encodes CDR1 ENHRY and CDR2 SYGVKD. Here the CDR3 DNA reads TGTGCCACTAGATCCCCGGACAGAAACAATGAGCAGTTCTTC. Protein sequence: CATRSPDRNNEQFF.

The rearrangement joins TRBV6-6 to TRBJ2-7; tentatively, D is TRBD1 (6 bases). CDR1 and CDR2 (germline): MNHNY, SVGAGI (reference sequence). The CDR3 covers 14 residues. Trimming cost V 4 bases and J 3 bases, with 13 bases left between them. The CDR3: CASSSRDIHYEQYV. CDR3 DNA: TGTGCCAGCAGTTCCCGGGACATTCACTACGAGCAGTACGTC.

The CDR3 here is CASSSARASGGQYF. CDR3 coding DNA: TGTGCCAGCAGTTCCGCCCGCGCTAGCGGGGGGCAGTATTTT. The chain employs TRBV6-5 and TRBJ2-3; 10 positions match TRBD2. Germline trimming cut 4 bases from V and 11 bases from J; bases unmatched to any gene: 9. Germline V gene data show CDR1 as MNHEY and CDR2 as SVGAGI. CDR3 length: 14 residues.